A single sample is the source of the 16 T cell receptor beta chains below, sequenced in a study of cytomegalovirus exposure and HLA in healthy donors. Primers for the PCR totalled 60 Vbeta and 13 Jbeta. Some clones are missing from TCRdb's copy, which holds only in-frame ones; the method was immunoSEQ multiplex PCR. The table lists around 87,000 clones, roughly 80% of them singletons. Sequenced: PBMCs. The receptors were gathered from a man aged 40-50 years in good health and CMV-seronegative.

V gene TRBV7-9 combines with J gene TRBJ2-7; 9 nucleotides match TRBD1. Losses at the gene ends were 6 bases for V and 5 bases for J; bases not matched to a gene: 8. The CDR3 runs 14 residues. Germline assignment: CDR1 SEHNR and CDR2 FQNEAQ (reference sequence). The CDR3 region is CASSSYRGRNEQYF. The CDR3, as DNA: TGTGCCAGCAGTAGTTACAGGGGGCGGAACGAGCAGTACTTC.

The chain couples TRBV5-1 to TRBJ1-2; D might be TRBD1 (6 bases). V dropped 4 bases and J dropped 2 bases, with 9 bases sitting between them. Per the germline V gene, CDR1 is SGHRS and CDR2 is YFSETQ. The CDR3 runs to 13 residues. CDR3 coding DNA: TGCGCCAGCAGCCCCGGACAGAACTATGGCTACACCTTC. Translated: CASSPGQNYGYTF.

This chain links TRBV7-8 with TRBJ2-1, with D tentatively TRBD2 (5 bases). The V end lost 4 bases, the J end lost 3 bases, and 10 bases lay between the germline ends. The CDR3 is 14 residues long. CDR1 SGHVS and CDR2 FQNEAQ come from the germline V gene. Written as DNA, the CDR3 is TGTGCCAGCAGCTCGAGGGAAGACTACAATGAGCAGTTCTTC. Protein product: CASSSREDYNEQFF.

The J gene is TRBJ2-7, the V gene TRBV4-3; weak D call: TRBD1 (6 bases). V was cut by 3 bases and J by 2 bases, with 14 bases left in between. CDR3 length: 15 amino acids. Per germline, CDR1 LGHNA and CDR2 YSLEER. In DNA form, the CDR3 reads TGCGCCAGCAGCCAGGATACAGGGAGACCCTACGAGCAGTACTTC. It yields the protein CASSQDTGRPYEQYF.

J is TRBJ2-4 and V is TRBV11-2, with a tentative D call TRBD1 (6 bases). V shed 1 base and J shed 0 bases, with 16 bases lying between them. There are 18 residues in the CDR3. Germline-derived CDR1 and CDR2 are SGHAT and FQNNGV. CDR3 DNA sequence: TGTGCCAGCAGCTTAGGGGCGAAACGGACAGTAGCCAAAAACATTCAGTACTTC. It is translated as CASSLGAKRTVAKNIQYF.

V and J are TRBV6-1 and TRBJ1-2; no reliable D call. Germline lookup yields CDR1 MNHNS and CDR2 SASEGT. The CDR3 length is 13 residues. Trimming took off 3 bases at V and 0 bases at J, with 5 bases between the two ends. CDR3 protein: CASSEQANYGYTF. The CDR3 DNA follows: TGTGCCAGCAGTGAGCAGGCTAACTATGGCTACACCTTC.

The CDR3 DNA is TGTGCCATCAGTGAGGACAACTACAATGAGCAGTTCTTC. As protein: CAISEDNYNEQFF. The chain recombines TRBV10-3 with TRBJ2-1; D remains ambiguous. The CDR3 has 13 residues. V dropped 2 bases and J dropped 3 bases, with 5 bases sitting between them. In germline, CDR1 is ENHRY, CDR2 SYGVKD.

The chain couples TRBV18 to TRBJ2-5, with D possibly being TRBD2 (5 bases). The germline V gene has CDR1 KGHSH and CDR2 LQKENI. The CDR3 extends over 13 amino acids. V lost 0 bases to trimming and J lost 5 bases, with 7 bases between them. CDR3 region: CASSPPSEETQYF. CDR3 coding DNA: TGTGCCAGCTCACCACCTAGCGAGGAGACCCAGTACTTC.

The chain carries TRBV9 and TRBJ1-5; D is unclear. Trimming shortened V by 0 bases and J by 0 bases, and 4 bases separated the two germline ends. The CDR3 spans 14 residues. Per the germline V gene, CDR1 is SGDLS and CDR2 is YYNGEE. The CDR3 nucleotides read TGTGCCAGCAGCGTAGACGGTAGCAATCAGCCCCAGCATTTT. This sequence encodes CASSVDGSNQPQHF.

V gene TRBV7-3 combines with J gene TRBJ2-7; 8 positions agree with TRBD2. V lost 5 bases and J lost 4; bases outside the gene matches: 7. The germline gives CDR1 SGHTA, CDR2 FQGTGA. This CDR3 is 14 amino acids long. The chain's CDR3 is CASSQRTSRYEQYF. Written as DNA, the CDR3 is TGTGCCAGCAGCCAACGGACTAGCCGATACGAGCAGTACTTC.

This chain uses TRBV30 with TRBJ1-1; TRBD1 aligns across 7 bases. The CDR3 totals 13 residues. Looked up from germline, CDR1 is GTSNPN and CDR2 is SVGIG (reference sequence). J gave up 1 base and V 4 bases, and 3 bases lay outside the gene matches. In DNA form, the CDR3 reads TGTGCCTGGACAGGGGGGAGGAACACTGAAGCTTTCTTT. Translation gives CAWTGGRNTEAFF.

This rearrangement joins TRBV4-1 to TRBJ1-1, with TRBD1 as a possible D gene (5 bases). Germline V CDR1 and CDR2: MGHRA, YSYEKL. Trimming stripped 4 bases from V and 4 bases from J, with 16 bases between. The length of the CDR3 is 15 residues. CDR3 loop: CASSPQTGGFTEAFF. For the CDR3, the DNA is TGCGCCAGCAGCCCCCAAACGGGGGGTTTCACTGAAGCTTTCTTT.

The chain couples TRBV5-4 to TRBJ2-5; D possibly corresponds to TRBD1 (7 bases). The length of the CDR3 is 14 residues. CDR1 and CDR2 (germline): SGHNT, YYREEE (reference sequence). The V gene lost 2 bases and the J gene lost 5 bases, with 13 bases spanning the gap. The CDR3 coding sequence is TGTGCCAGCAGCTTACGACAGGGAGGCGAGACCCAGTACTTC. This gives the protein CASSLRQGGETQYF.

CDR3 coding DNA: TGTGCCAGCAGGTTCACTCCGGGACTAGCGGGGGGATCTAGCACAGATACGCAGTATTTT. It is translated as CASRFTPGLAGGSSTDTQYF. This chain connects TRBV28 to TRBJ2-3; 15 bases are shared with TRBD2. This CDR3 comprises 20 residues. The V gene's germline CDR1 is MDHEN and CDR2 SYDVKM. V lost 6 bases and J lost 0; bases outside the gene matches: 13.

The chain recombines TRBV30 with TRBJ1-1; D gene uncertain. The germline gives CDR1 GTSNPN, CDR2 SVGIG (reference sequence). Between the trimmed V and J ends, which lost 1 base and 1 base, there was a span of 37 bases. CDR3 length equals 23 residues. The CDR3 nucleotides are TGTGCCTGGAGTGCATCTCCCCCGGGAAGGAAGGGAGGGAGGAATGAATGGAACACTGAAGCTTTCTTT. Translated, it gives CAWSASPPGRKGGRNEWNTEAFF.

This chain links TRBV19 with TRBJ2-1, with 7 bases matching TRBD2. V trimming: 3 bases; J trimming: 4 bases; junction bases outside the gene matches: 9. The germline V gene has CDR1 LNHDA and CDR2 SQIVND (reference sequence). The CDR3 spans 16 residues. This CDR3 is CASSIAPSGVYNEQFF. The CDR3 DNA is TGTGCCAGTAGTATTGCGCCAAGCGGGGTTTACAATGAGCAGTTCTTC.